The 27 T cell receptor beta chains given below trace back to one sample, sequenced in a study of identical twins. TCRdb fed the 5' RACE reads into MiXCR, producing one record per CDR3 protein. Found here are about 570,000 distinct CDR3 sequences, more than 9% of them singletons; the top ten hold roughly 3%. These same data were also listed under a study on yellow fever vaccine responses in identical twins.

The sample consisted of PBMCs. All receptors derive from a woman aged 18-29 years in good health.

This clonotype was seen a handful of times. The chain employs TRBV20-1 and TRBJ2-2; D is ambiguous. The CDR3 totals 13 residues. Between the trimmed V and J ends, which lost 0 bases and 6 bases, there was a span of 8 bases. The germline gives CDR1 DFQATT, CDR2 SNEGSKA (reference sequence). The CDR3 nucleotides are TGCAGTGCTAGAGATGGGGTTTCCGGGGAGCTGTTTTTT. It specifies CSARDGVSGELFF.

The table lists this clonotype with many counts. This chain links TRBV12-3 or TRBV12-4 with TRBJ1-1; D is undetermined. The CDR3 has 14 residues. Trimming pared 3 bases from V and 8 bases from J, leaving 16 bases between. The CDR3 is CASSFQREVAEAFF. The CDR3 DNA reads TGTGCCAGCAGTTTCCAAAGGGAGGTCGCCGAAGCTTTCTTT.

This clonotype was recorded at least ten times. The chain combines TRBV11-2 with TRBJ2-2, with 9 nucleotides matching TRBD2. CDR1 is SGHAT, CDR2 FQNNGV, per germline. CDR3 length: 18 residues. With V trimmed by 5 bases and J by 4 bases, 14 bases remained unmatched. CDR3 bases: TGTGCCAGCAGCCGGACGAAAGCGGGAGGCGGGACCACCGGGGAGCTGTTTTTT. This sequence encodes CASSRTKAGGGTTGELFF.

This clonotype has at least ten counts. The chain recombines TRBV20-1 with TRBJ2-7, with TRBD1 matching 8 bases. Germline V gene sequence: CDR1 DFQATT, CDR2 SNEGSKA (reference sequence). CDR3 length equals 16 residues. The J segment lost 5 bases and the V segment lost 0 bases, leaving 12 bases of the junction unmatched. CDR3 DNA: TGCAGTGCTAGAGAAATACGAACAGGGGGGTGGAACGAGCAGTACTTC. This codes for CSAREIRTGGWNEQYF.

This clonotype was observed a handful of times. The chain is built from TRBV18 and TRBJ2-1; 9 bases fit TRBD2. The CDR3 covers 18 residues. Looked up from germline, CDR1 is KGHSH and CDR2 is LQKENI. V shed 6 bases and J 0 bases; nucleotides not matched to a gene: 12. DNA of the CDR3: TGTGCCAGCTCCCGACTATCTAGCGGGATTACCTCCTACAATGAGCAGTTCTTC. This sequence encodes CASSRLSSGITSYNEQFF.

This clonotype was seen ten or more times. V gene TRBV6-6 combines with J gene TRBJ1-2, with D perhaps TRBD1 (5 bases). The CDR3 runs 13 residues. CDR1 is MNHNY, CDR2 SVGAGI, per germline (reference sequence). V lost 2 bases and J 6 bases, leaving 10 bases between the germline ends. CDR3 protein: CASSYRGGDGYTF. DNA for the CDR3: TGTGCCAGCAGTTACCGCGGGGGGGATGGCTACACCTTC.

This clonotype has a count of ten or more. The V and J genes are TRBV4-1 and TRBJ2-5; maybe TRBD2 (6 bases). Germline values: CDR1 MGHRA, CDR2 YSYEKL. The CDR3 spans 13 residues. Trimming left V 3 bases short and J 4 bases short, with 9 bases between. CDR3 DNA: TGCGCCAGCAGCCACTTGGGGGGAGAGACCCAGTACTTC. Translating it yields CASSHLGGETQYF.

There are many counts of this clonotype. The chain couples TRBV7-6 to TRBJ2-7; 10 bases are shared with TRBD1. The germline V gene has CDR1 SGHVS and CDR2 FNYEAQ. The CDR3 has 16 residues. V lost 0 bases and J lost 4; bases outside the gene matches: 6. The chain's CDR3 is CASSLAAGQGLYEQYF. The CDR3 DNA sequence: TGTGCCAGCAGCTTAGCAGCGGGACAGGGGTTGTACGAGCAGTACTTC.

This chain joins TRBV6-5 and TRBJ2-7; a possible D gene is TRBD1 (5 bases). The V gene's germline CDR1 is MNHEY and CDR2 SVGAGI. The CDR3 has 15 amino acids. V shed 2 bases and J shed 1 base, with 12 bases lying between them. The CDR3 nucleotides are TGTGCCAGCAGTTACCTCACAGGAGATTCCTACGAGCAGTACTTC. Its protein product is CASSYLTGDSYEQYF.

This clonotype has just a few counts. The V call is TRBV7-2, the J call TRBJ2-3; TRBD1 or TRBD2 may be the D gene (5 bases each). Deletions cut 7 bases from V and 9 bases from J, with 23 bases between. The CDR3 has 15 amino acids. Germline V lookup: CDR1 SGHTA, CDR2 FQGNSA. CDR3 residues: CASTQEARDPPTQYF. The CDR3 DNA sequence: TGTGCCAGCACCCAGGAAGCGAGGGACCCCCCGACGCAGTATTTT. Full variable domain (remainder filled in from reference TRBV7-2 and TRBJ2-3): GAGVSQSPSNKVTEKGKDVELRCDPISGHTALYWYRQSLGQGLEFLIYFQGNSAPDKSGLPSDRFSAERTGGSVSTLTIQRTQQEDSAVYLCASTQEARDPPTQYFGPGTRLTVL.

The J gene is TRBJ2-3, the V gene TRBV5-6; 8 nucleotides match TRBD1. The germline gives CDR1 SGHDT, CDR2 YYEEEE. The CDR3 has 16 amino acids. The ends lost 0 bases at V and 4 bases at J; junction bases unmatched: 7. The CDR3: CASSLARTGTADTQYF. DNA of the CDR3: TGTGCCAGCAGCTTGGCTCGGACAGGGACGGCAGATACGCAGTATTTT.

CDR3 sequence (DNA): TGTGCCAGCAGCTTAGCGCTGGTAGCGGGGGGGCGGACTACCTACGAGCAGTACTTC. Translated, it gives CASSLALVAGGRTTYEQYF. The J gene is TRBJ2-7, the V gene TRBV7-2; 11 bases are shared with TRBD2. The length of the CDR3 is 19 residues. With 0 bases clipped from V and 2 bases from J, the junction kept 12 bases outside the gene matches. Germline CDR1 SGHTA, CDR2 FQGNSA. The variable domain in full, completed from reference TRBV7-2 and TRBJ2-7, reads GAGVSQSPSNKVTEKGKDVELRCDPISGHTALYWYRQSLGQGLEFLIYFQGNSAPDKSGLPSDRFSAERTGGSVSTLTIQRTQQEDSAVYLCASSLALVAGGRTTYEQYFGPGTRLTVT.

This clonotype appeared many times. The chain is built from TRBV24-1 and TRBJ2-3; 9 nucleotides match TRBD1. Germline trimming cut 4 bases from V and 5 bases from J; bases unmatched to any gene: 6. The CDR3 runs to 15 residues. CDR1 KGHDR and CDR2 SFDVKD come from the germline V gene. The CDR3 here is CATSEGQGQGDTQYF. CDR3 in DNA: TGTGCCACCAGTGAAGGACAGGGGCAGGGAGATACGCAGTATTTT.

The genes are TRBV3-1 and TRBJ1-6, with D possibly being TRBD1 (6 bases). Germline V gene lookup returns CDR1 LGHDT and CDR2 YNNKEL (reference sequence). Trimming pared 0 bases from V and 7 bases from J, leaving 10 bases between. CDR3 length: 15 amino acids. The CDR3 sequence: CASSQERTENSPLHF. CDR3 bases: TGTGCCAGCAGCCAAGAAAGGACAGAGAATTCACCCCTCCACTTT.

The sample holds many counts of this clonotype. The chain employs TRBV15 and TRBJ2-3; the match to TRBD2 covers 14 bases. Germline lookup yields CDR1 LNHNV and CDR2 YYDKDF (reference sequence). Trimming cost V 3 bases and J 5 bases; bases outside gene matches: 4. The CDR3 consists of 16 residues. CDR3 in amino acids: CATSRDGLAGGDTQYF. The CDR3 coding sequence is TGTGCCACCAGCAGGGATGGACTAGCGGGAGGAGATACGCAGTATTTT. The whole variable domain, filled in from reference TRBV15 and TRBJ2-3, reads DAMVIQNPRYQVTQFGKPVTLSCSQTLNHNVMYWYQQKSSQAPKLLFHYYDKDFNNEADTPDNFQSRRPNTSFCFLDIRSPGLGDTAMYLCATSRDGLAGGDTQYFGPGTRLTVL.

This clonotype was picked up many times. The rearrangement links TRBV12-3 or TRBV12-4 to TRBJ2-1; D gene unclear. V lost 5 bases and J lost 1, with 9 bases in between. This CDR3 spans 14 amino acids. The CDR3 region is CASSLDPSYNEQFF. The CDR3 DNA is TGTGCCAGCAGTCTCGACCCATCCTACAATGAGCAGTTCTTC.

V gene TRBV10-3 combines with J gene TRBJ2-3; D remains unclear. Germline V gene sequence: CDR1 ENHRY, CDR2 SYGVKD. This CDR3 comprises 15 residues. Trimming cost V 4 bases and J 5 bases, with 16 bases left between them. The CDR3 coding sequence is TGTGCCATCAGTGCGGGCTTAGCCGAATTAGATACGCAGTATTTT. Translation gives CAISAGLAELDTQYF.

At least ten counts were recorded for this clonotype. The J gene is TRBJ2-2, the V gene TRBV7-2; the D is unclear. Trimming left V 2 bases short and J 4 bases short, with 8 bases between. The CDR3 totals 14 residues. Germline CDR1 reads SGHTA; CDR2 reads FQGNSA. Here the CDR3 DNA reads TGTGCCAGCAGCTTACAGTCAATCACCGGGGAGCTGTTTTTT. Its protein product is CASSLQSITGELFF.

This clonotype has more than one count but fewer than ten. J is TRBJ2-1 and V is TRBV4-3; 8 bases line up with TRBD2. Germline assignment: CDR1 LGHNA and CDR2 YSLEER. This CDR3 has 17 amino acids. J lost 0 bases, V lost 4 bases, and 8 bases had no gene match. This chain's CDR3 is CASSLTPGTSSYNEQFF. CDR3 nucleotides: TGCGCCAGCAGCCTGACGCCGGGGACTAGCTCCTACAATGAGCAGTTCTTC.

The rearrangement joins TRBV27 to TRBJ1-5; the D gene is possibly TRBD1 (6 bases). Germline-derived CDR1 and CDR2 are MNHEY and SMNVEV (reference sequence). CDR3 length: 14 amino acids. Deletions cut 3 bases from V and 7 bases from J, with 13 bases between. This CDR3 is CASSFGGERQPQHF. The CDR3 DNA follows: TGTGCCAGCAGTTTTGGGGGCGAGAGGCAGCCCCAGCATTTT.

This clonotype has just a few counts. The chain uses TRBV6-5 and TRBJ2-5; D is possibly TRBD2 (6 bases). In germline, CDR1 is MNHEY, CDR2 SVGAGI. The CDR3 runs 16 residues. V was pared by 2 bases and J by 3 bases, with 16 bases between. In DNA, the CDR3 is TGTGCCAGCAGTTACGGTTTTCGGGGGTCAAAAGAGACCCAGTACTTC. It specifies CASSYGFRGSKETQYF.

Here the CDR3 DNA reads TGTGCCACCAGTGATATAACAGGGGGAAGTGAGCAGTTCTTC. Amino acids: CATSDITGGSEQFF. This chain links TRBV24-1 with TRBJ2-1; TRBD1 matches at 8 bases. Germline V gene lookup returns CDR1 KGHDR and CDR2 SFDVKD. The CDR3 loop spans 14 amino acids. The junction had 6 bases not matched to a gene; V was cut back by 3 bases and J by 9 bases.

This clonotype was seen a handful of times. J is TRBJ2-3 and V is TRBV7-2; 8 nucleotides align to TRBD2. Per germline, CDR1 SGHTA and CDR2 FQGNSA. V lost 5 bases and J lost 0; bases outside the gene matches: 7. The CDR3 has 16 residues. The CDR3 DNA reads TGTGCCAGCAGCGCCTTTAGCGGGGCCAGCACAGATACGCAGTATTTT. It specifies CASSAFSGASTDTQYF. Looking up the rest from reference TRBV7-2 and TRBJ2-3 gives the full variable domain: GAGVSQSPSNKVTEKGKDVELRCDPISGHTALYWYRQSLGQGLEFLIYFQGNSAPDKSGLPSDRFSAERTGGSVSTLTIQRTQQEDSAVYLCASSAFSGASTDTQYFGPGTRLTVL.

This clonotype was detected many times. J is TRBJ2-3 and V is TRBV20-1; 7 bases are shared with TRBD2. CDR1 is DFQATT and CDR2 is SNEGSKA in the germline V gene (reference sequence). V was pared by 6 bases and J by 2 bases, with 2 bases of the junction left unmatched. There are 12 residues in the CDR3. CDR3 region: CSAREDTDTQYF. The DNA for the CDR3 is TGCAGTGCCCGGGAGGACACAGATACGCAGTATTTT.

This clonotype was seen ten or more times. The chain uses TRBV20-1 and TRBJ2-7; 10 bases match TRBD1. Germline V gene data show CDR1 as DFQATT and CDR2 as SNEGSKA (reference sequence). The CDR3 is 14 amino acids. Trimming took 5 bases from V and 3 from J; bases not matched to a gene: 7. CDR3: CSALRGQGIYEQYF. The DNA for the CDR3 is TGCAGTGCTTTAAGGGGACAGGGGATCTACGAGCAGTACTTC.

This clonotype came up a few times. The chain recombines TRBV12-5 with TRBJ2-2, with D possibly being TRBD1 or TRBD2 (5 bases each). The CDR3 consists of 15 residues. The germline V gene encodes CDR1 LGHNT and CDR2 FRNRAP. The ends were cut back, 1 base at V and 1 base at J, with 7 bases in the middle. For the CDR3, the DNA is TGTGCTAGTGGTTTGGGGGGGAAGAACACCGGGGAGCTGTTTTTT. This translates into CASGLGGKNTGELFF.

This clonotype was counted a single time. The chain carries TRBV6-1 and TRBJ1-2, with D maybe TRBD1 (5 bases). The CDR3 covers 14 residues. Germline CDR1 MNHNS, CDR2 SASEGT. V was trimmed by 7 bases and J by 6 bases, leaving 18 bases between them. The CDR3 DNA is TGTGCCAGCAACGCCCTTGGGACGACAGATGGCTACACCTTC. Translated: CASNALGTTDGYTF.